This T cell receptor (beta chain) was captured by sequencing in a study of blood T cells in healthy people across ages. Germline CDR1 reads SGHTA; CDR2 reads FQGNSA. This CDR3 has 16 amino acids. The ends lost 1 base at V and 1 base at J; junction bases unmatched: 4. Then a second PCR, running roughly 6 to 11 cycles, was carried out with a sample-barcoded 5' primer and a J-beta primer mix. TCRdb re-called the 5' RACE reads through MiXCR, storing one row per CDR3 protein. The repertoire has some 1,500,000 distinct CDR3 sequences, under 55% of them found once; the top ten carry about 4%. The receptor was isolated from a woman aged 18 to 35 in good health. Sequencing used blood. V usage is TRBV7-2 and J usage is TRBJ2-1; 7 bases map to TRBD1. The CDR3: CASSLDTGASYNEQFF. CDR3 bases: TGTGCCAGCAGCTTAGACACAGGGGCGTCCTACAATGAGCAGTTCTTC.